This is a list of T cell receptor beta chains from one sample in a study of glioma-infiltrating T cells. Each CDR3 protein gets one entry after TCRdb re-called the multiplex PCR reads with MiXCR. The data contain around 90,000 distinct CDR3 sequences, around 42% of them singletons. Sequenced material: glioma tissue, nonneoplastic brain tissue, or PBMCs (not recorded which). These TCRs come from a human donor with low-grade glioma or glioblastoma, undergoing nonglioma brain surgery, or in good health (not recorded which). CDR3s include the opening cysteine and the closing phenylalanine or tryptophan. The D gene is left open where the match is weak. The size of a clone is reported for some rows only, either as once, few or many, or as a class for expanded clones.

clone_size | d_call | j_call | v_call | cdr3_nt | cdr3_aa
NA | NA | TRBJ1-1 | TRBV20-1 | TGCAGTGCTAGCCCATTCCAGTCGAACACTGAGGCTTTCTTT | CSASPFQSNTEAFF
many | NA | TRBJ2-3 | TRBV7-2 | TGTGCCAGCCACAAATACGGCGGGAGCACAGATACGCAGTATTTT | CASHKYGGSTDTQYF
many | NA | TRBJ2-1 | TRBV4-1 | TGCGCCAGCAGCCAATTAATCGATGATGAGCAGTTCTTC | CASSQLIDDEQFF
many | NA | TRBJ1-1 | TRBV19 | TGTGCCAGTAGTATCAACACCAACACTGAAGCTTTCTTT | CASSINTNTEAFF
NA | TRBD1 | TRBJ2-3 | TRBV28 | TGTGCCAGCAGTGGGGACAGGGAAGGGGATACGCAGTATTTT | CASSGDREGDTQYF
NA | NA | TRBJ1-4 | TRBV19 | TGTGCCAGTAGTCAGGGGACTAATGAAAAACTGTTTTTT | CASSQGTNEKLFF
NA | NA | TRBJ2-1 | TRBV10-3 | TGTGCCATCAGTGAAGTGATATTCGAACAGTTCTTC | CAISEVIFEQFF
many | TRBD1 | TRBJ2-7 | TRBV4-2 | TGTGCCAGCAGCCAAGTAAACAGGGGGCTCGACGAGCAGTACTTC | CASSQVNRGLDEQYF
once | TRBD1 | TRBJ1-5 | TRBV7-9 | TGTGCCAGCTCACCAGACAGGGGGAATAGGCCCCAGCATTTT | CASSPDRGNRPQHF
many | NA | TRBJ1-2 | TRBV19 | TGTGCCAGTAGTATTAATCCCTTACAGGTCTATGGCTACACCTTC | CASSINPLQVYGYTF
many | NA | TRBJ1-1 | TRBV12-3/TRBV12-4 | TGTGCCAGCAGTTATGGACAGACGACTGAAGCTTTCTTT | CASSYGQTTEAFF
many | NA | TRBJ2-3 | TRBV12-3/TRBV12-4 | TGTGCCAGCAGTCCACGGACAGTCGGAGATACGCAGTATTTT | CASSPRTVGDTQYF
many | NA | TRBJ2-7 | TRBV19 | TGTGCCAGTAGTATCGGGGGTAGCGTGCCCTACGAGCAGTACTTC | CASSIGGSVPYEQYF
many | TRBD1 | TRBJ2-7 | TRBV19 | TGTGCCAGTAGTATCGACAGGGGTGCATACGAGCAGTACTTC | CASSIDRGAYEQYF
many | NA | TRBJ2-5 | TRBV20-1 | TGCAGTGCTATAGACAGGCTACAAGAGACCCAGTACTTC | CSAIDRLQETQYF
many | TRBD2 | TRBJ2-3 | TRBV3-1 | TGTGCCAGCAGCCTCAGGCGGGAGGGCACAGATACGCAGTATTTT | CASSLRREGTDTQYF
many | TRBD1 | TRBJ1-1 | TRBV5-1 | TGCGCCAGCAGCGGAGGGACAGAGGGGGCTGAAGCTTTCTTT | CASSGGTEGAEAFF
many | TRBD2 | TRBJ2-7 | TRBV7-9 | TGTGCCAGCAGCTTCGGGGGACTAGCGGTCAACTACGAGCAGTACTTC | CASSFGGLAVNYEQYF
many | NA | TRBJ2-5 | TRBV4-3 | TGCGCCAGCAGCCAACGGCTAGCGTTCCAAGAGACCCAGTACTTC | CASSQRLAFQETQYF
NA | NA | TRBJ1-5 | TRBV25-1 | TGTGCCAGCAGTCCCCCCGGACAGCCCCAGCATTTT | CASSPPGQPQHF
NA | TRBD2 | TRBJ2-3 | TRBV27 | TGTGCCAGCAGTTTATCGGCCAGCGGGAGGACAGATGCGCAGTATTTT | CASSLSASGRTDAQYF
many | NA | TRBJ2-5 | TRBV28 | TGTGCCAGCAGTCTCCCGGTTTCGCGGGAGACCCAGTACTTC | CASSLPVSRETQYF
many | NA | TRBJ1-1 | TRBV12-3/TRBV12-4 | TGTGCCAGCAGTTCTACAGGGAGAAACACTGAAGCTTTCTTT | CASSSTGRNTEAFF
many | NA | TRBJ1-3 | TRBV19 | TGTGCCAGCATTGCGTCGGCCTCTGGAAACACCATATATTTT | CASIASASGNTIYF
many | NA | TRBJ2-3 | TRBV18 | TGTGCCAGCTCCTCCCTCATGGATACGCAGTATTTT | CASSSLMDTQYF
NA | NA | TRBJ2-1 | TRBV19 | TGTTCCAGTAGTAAAACTAGCTACAATGAGCAGTTCTTC | CSSSKTSYNEQFF
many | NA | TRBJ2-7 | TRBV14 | TGTGCCAGCAGCCAGGGGTTGTGGGGCTACGAGCAGTACTTC | CASSQGLWGYEQYF
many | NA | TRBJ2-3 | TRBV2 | TGTGCCAGCAGTGAATTAGGAGAAAACACAGATACGCAGTATTTT | CASSELGENTDTQYF
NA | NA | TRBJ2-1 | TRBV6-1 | TGTGCCAGCACCACGGAAAAAGAGGGAGGATACAATGAGCAGTTCTTC | CASTTEKEGGYNEQFF
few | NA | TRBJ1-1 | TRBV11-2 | TGTGCCAGCAGCTTTCGCCGGGACACTGAAGCTTTCTTT | CASSFRRDTEAFF
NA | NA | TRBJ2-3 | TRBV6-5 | TGTGCCCCCACAGATACGCAGTATTTT | CAPTDTQYF
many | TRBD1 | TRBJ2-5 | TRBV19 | TGTGCCAGTAGTATAGATCTGGTAGGGGGCGTCGAGACCCAGTACTTC | CASSIDLVGGVETQYF
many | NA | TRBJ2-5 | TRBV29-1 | TGCAGCGGATGGGTCCGGGAGACCCAGTACTTC | CSGWVRETQYF
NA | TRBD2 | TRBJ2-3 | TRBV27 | TGTGCCAGCACTGAATGGGGGACTAGCACAGATACGCGGTATTTT | CASTEWGTSTDTRYF
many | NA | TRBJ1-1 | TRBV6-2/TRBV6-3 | TGTGCCAGCAGGATACAGGGGAACACTGAAGCTTTCTTT | CASRIQGNTEAFF
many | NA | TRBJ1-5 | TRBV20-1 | TGCAGTGCTAGAGATAACGACTATCAGCCCCAGCATTTT | CSARDNDYQPQHF